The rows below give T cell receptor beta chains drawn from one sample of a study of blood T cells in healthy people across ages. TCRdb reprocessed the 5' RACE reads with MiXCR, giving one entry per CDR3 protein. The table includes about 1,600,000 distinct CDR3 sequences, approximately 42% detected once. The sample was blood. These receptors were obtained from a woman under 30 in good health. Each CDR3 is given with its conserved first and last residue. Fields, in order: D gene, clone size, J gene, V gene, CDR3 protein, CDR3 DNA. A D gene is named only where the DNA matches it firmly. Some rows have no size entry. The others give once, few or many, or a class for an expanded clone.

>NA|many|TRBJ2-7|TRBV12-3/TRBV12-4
CASSSGEGGEQYF
TGTGCCAGCAGTTCCGGGGAGGGGGGCGAGCAGTACTTC
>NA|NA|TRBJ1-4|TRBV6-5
CASSSTAWRVNEKLFF
TGTGCCAGCAGTTCTACTGCTTGGCGGGTCAATGAAAAACTGTTTTTT
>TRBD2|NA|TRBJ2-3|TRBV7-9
CASSTSGLGMGETQYF
TGTGCCAGCAGCACCTCGGGACTAGGAATGGGAGAGACGCAGTATTTT
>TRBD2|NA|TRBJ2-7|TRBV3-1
CASSQVASGGLIVEQYF
TGTGCCAGCAGCCAAGTCGCTAGCGGGGGGCTTATAGTCGAGCAGTACTTC
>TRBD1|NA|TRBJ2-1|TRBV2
CACRGDRGHEQFF
TGTGCCTGCAGGGGTGACAGGGGGCATGAGCAGTTCTTC
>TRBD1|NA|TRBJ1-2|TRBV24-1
CATSEPGTPDRGRYGYTF
TGTGCCACCAGTGAACCCGGGACTCCCGACAGGGGTCGATATGGCTACACCTTC
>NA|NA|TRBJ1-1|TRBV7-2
CASSGGLWTEAFF
TGTGCCAGCAGCGGGGGCTTGTGGACTGAAGCTTTCTTT
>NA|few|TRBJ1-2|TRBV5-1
CASSYGWVSYGYTF
TGCGCCAGCAGCTACGGTTGGGTCAGCTATGGCTACACCTTC
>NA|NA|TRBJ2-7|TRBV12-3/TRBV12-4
CASSVRGKTYEQYF
TGTGCCAGCAGTGTTCGGGGGAAAACCTACGAGCAGTACTTC
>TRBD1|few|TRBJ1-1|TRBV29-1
CSVLSDRGTEAFF
TGCAGCGTACTTTCGGACAGGGGAACTGAAGCTTTCTTT
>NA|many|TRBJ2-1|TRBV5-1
CASSRGGSYNEQFF
TGTGCCAGCAGCCGAGGGGGGTCCTACAATGAGCAGTTCTTC
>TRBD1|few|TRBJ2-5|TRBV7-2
CASSFPGTGQYF
TGTGCCAGCAGCTTCCCCGGGACAGGGCAGTACTTC
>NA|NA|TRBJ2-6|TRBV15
CATSTLVGAGANVLTF
TGTGCCACCAGCACCCTGGTAGGGGCTGGGGCCAACGTCCTGACTTTC
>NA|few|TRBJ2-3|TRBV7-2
CASTQLVADTQYF
TGTGCCAGCACCCAGCTGGTAGCAGATACGCAGTATTTT
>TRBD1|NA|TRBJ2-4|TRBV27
CASSLSFNTGGKNVQYF
TGTGCCAGCAGTTTATCGTTTAACACAGGGGGCAAAAACGTTCAGTACTTC
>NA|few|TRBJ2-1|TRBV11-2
CASSLPPFEAPANEQFF
TGTGCCAGCAGCCTCCCCCCTTTCGAGGCACCTGCGAATGAGCAGTTCTTC
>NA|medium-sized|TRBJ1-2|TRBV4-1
CASSQDVGGLYGYTF
TGCGCCAGCAGCCAAGATGTTGGGGGCCTCTATGGCTACACCTTC
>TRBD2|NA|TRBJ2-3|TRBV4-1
CASSHPTSGSAADTQYF
TGCGCCAGCAGCCATCCTACTAGCGGGAGTGCGGCAGATACGCAGTATTTT
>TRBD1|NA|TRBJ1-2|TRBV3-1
CASRGATQRQGEGYTF
TGTGCCAGCAGAGGGGCTACCCAAAGACAGGGGGAAGGCTACACCTTC
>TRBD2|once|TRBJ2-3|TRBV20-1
CSARSAGGGTDTQYF
TGCAGTGCTAGATCTGCGGGGGGGGGCACAGATACGCAGTATTTT
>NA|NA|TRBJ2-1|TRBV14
CASSQGAPNEQFF
TGTGCCAGCAGCCAAGGGGCACCGAATGAGCAGTTCTTC
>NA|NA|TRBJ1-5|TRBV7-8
CASSTRVSGLGNQPQHF
TGTGCCAGCAGCACCCGTGTGTCCGGGTTGGGCAATCAGCCCCAGCATTTT
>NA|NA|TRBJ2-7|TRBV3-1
CASSQVVESSYEQYF
TGCGCCAGCAGCCAAGTGGTGGAGAGCTCCTACGAGCAGTACTTC
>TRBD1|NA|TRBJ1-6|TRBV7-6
CASSQQGNDSPLHF
TGTGCCAGCAGCCAACAGGGGAACGATTCACCCCTCCACTTT
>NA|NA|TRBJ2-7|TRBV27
CASRPGGGMIHEQYF
TGTGCCAGCAGGCCGGGTGGGGGAATGATCCACGAGCAGTACTTC
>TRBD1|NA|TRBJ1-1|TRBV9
CASSPPTGADTEAFF
TGTGCCAGCAGCCCCCCGACAGGGGCGGACACTGAAGCTTTCTTT
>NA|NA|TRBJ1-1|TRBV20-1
CSASVGTSEAFF
TGCAGTGCATCGGTCGGTACATCTGAAGCTTTCTTT
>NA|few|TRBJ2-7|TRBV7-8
CASSISDEQYF
TGTGCCAGCAGCATCAGCGACGAGCAGTACTTC
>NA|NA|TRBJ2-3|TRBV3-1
CASSQEGPAYGTDTQYF
TGTGCCAGCAGCCAAGAGGGTCCAGCTTACGGCACAGATACGCAGTATTTT
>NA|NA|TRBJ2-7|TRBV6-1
CASTWGTYEQYF
TGTGCCAGCACGTGGGGAACCTACGAGCAGTACTTC
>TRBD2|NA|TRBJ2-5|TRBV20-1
CSETLLAGADHEQYF
TGCAGTGAGACCCTACTAGCGGGAGCTGACCATGAGCAGTACTTC
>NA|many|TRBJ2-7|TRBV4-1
CASSQDLGQPYEQYF
TGCGCCAGCAGCCAAGATCTTGGACAGCCCTACGAGCAGTACTTC
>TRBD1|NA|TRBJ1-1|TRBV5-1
CASSSQGGMNTEAFF
TGCGCCAGCAGCTCACAGGGGGGTATGAACACTGAAGCTTTCTTT
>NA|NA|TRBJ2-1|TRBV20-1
CSARGAVNEQFF
TGCAGTGCTAGGGGCGCGGTTAATGAGCAGTTCTTC
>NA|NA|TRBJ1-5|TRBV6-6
CASSYGEGTDQPQHF
TGTGCCAGCAGTTACGGGGAGGGGACGGATCAGCCCCAGCATTTT
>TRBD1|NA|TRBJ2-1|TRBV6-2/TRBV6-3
CASSYSGTGGHNGQFF
TGTGCCAGCAGTTACTCGGGGACAGGGGGCCACAATGGGCAGTTCTTC
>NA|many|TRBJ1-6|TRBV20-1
CSARSSGGPSSYNSPLHF
TGCAGTGCCAGGAGCTCGGGGGGACCGAGCTCCTATAATTCACCCCTCCACTTT
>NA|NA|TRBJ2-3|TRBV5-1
CASSLGLQTYTDTQYF
TGCGCCAGCAGCTTGGGACTACAGACCTACACAGATACGCAGTATTTT
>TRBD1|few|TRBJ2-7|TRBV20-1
CSALPPTGAYEQYF
TGCAGTGCTTTACCCCCGACAGGGGCCTACGAGCAGTACTTC
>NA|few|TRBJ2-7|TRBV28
CASSQMGGSYEQYF
TGTGCCAGCAGCCAAATGGGGGGTAGCTACGAGCAGTACTTC
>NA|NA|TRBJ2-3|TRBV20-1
CSGITSSSTDTQYF
TGCAGTGGCATCACGAGTTCTAGCACAGATACGCAGTATTTT
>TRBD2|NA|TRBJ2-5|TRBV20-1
CSAPGLAGGLGETQYF
TGCAGTGCCCCGGGACTAGCGGGGGGGTTAGGCGAGACCCAGTACTTC
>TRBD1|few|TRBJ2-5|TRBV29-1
CSVVIQGAAETQYF
TGCAGCGTTGTAATACAGGGGGCAGCAGAGACCCAGTACTTC
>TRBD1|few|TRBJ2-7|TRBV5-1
CASSPHKSGTGPSYEQYF
TGCGCCAGCAGCCCCCATAAGTCTGGGACAGGCCCTTCCTACGAGCAGTACTTC
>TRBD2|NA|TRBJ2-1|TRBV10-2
CTSSDPGLANEQFF
TGCACCAGCAGTGACCCGGGACTAGCTAATGAGCAGTTCTTC
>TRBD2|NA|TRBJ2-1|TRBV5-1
CASSLAGAGASEQFF
TGCGCCAGCAGCTTGGCGGGAGCGGGAGCTAGTGAGCAGTTCTTC
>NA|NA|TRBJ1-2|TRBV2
CASRMEGRINYGYTF
TGTGCCAGCAGGATGGAAGGACGGATTAACTATGGCTACACCTTC
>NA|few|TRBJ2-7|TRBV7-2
CASSLRGAEGGPYEQYF
TGTGCCAGCAGCTTAAGGGGCGCGGAAGGCGGACCCTACGAGCAGTACTTC
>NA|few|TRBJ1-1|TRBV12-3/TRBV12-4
CASSLIHRVGNTEAFF
TGTGCCAGCAGTTTAATCCACAGGGTCGGGAACACTGAAGCTTTCTTT
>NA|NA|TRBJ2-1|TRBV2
CASSYWGYEQFF
TGTGCCAGCAGTTATTGGGGATATGAGCAGTTCTTC
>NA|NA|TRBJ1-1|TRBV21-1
CARETRARNAVVNTEAFF
TGTGCCAGAGAGACCCGGGCCCGCAATGCGGTAGTGAACACTGAAGCTTTCTTT
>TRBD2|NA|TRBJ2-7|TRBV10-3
CAISERRTSGNYEQYF
TGTGCCATCAGTGAGAGAAGGACTAGCGGCAACTACGAGCAGTACTTC
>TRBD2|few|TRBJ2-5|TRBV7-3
CASSRGSNNEQYF
TGTGCCAGTTCGCGGGGGTCTAACAATGAGCAGTACTTC
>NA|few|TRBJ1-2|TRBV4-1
CASSQDFSSRGYTF
TGCGCCAGCAGCCAAGACTTTAGTTCGAGAGGCTACACCTTC
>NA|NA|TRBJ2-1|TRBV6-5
CAGSSLGEQFF
TGTGCCGGCAGTTCACTGGGTGAGCAGTTCTTC
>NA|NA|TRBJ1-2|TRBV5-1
CASSLSTLGDGYTF
TGCGCCAGCAGCTTGTCTACCCTGGGGGATGGCTACACCTTC
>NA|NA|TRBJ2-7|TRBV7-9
CASSLGWGASNEQYF
TGTGCCAGCAGCCTCGGCTGGGGTGCGTCAAACGAGCAGTACTTC
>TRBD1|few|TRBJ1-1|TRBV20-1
CSARLQGATEAFF
TGCAGTGCTCGCTTGCAGGGGGCCACTGAAGCTTTCTTT